The source of this T cell receptor beta chain is a study of OX40 agonist ivuxolimab in advanced cancers. Study-wide results and caveats: With doses of 0.1-3.0 mg/kg, partial responders showed among the lowest clonal expansion. Not determined was the antigen specificity of the expanded peripheral T cells.

Regarding this clone: What it binds is not known.

This CDR3 is 14 amino acids long. The germline gives CDR1 MNHEY, CDR2 SMNVEV (reference sequence). With 5 bases clipped from V and 4 bases from J, the junction kept 7 bases outside the gene matches. It was autoimmune disease history or systemic immunosuppression that excluded patients. Repertoires were generated with immunoSEQ multiplex PCR, while TCRdb's copy carries only in-frame clones and drops some. The repertoire has 99,000 or so clones, around 92% of them found once; the top ten carry roughly 0.27%. This sequence was found in an adult with an advanced solid tumor such as melanoma, head and neck, liver or kidney cancer. The gene calls are TRBV27 and TRBJ1-2; TRBD1 matches at 7 bases. The sample here was CD4+ or CD8+ T cells sorted from blood, taken in a trial of the OX40 agonist ivuxolimab. CDR3 amino acids: CASSRLTGAYGYTF. The CDR3 DNA reads as TGTGCCAGCAGTAGATTAACAGGGGCCTATGGCTACACCTTC.